A selection of T cell receptor beta chains follows, all from one sample in a study of blood T cells in healthy people across ages. TCRdb processed the 5' RACE reads anew with MiXCR; each CDR3 protein has one entry. The sample consists of 1,800,000 or so distinct CDR3 sequences, roughly two fifths of them appearing once. The sequencing input was blood. These receptors all stem from a human donor in good health. The CDR3 runs from the conserved cysteine through the conserved F or W. The order of the fields is D gene, clone size, J gene, V gene, CDR3 DNA, CDR3 protein. D genes are given only for firm matches. Clone size is stated in some rows and not others, as once, few, many or a class when expanded.

>NA|few|TRBJ2-1|TRBV25-1
TGTGCCAGCAGTGAATCTTGGGGGCGCCCCAATGAGCAGTTCTTC
CASSESWGRPNEQFF
>TRBD1|NA|TRBJ1-2|TRBV7-8
TGTGCCAGCAGCGGACAGGGGACGGGCTACACCTTC
CASSGQGTGYTF
>TRBD2|NA|TRBJ2-1|TRBV6-5
TGTGCCAGCAGTTACCCCGAGCGGGGGGGTTGGAATGAGCAGTTCTTC
CASSYPERGGWNEQFF
>NA|few|TRBJ2-7|TRBV3-1
TGTGCCAGCAGCCAATATCCCGAGGGGGGAACCTACGAGCAGTACTTC
CASSQYPEGGTYEQYF
>NA|NA|TRBJ1-1|TRBV29-1
TGCAGCGTTTTTCGGGCGAACACTGAAGCTTTCTTT
CSVFRANTEAFF
>NA|few|TRBJ2-3|TRBV10-3
TGTGCCATCAGTGAGTCTGGGGGGTATACGCAGTATTTT
CAISESGGYTQYF
>NA|NA|TRBJ1-2|TRBV18
TGTGCCAGCCCACCAGGGGCAGACCCCTATGGCTACACCTTC
CASPPGADPYGYTF
>NA|NA|TRBJ2-7|TRBV4-3
TGCGCCAGCAGCCTCCGGCGCAGGGACAACGAGCAGTACTTC
CASSLRRRDNEQYF
>TRBD1|once|TRBJ1-2|TRBV20-1
TGCAGTGCTAGAGGAGACAGGGTTGGTACCTATGGCTACACCTTC
CSARGDRVGTYGYTF
>NA|many|TRBJ2-7|TRBV4-3
TGCGCCAGCAGCCAAGAGGACCAGTACGAGCAGTACTTC
CASSQEDQYEQYF
>NA|NA|TRBJ2-1|TRBV15
TGTGCCACCAGCACACTTGCCCTAGGGAACAATGAGCAGTTCTTC
CATSTLALGNNEQFF
>TRBD1|NA|TRBJ2-2|TRBV15
TGTGCCACCAGCAGAGATTCAGGGACAGGGAACACCGGGGAGCTGTTTTTT
CATSRDSGTGNTGELFF
>NA|few|TRBJ1-6|TRBV25-1
TGTGCCAGCAGTGAAAGTTCAGGGGTCCAGTCACCCCTCCACTTT
CASSESSGVQSPLHF